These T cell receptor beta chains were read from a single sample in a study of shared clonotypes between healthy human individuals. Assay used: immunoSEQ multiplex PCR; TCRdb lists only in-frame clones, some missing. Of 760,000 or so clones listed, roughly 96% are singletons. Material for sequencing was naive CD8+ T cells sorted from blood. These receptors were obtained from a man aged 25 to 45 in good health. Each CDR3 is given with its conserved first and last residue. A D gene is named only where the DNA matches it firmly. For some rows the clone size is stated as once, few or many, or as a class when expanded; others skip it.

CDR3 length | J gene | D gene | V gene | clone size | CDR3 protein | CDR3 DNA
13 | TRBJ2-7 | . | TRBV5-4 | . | CASSLHSRDEQYF | TGTGCCAGCAGCTTGCACAGTCGGGACGAGCAGTACTTC
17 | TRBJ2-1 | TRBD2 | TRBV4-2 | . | CASSQVQIAGDGDEQFF | TGTGCCAGCAGCCAAGTCCAGATAGCGGGAGATGGCGATGAGCAGTTCTTC
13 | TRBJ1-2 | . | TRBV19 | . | CASRAEGNYGYTF | TGTGCCAGTAGGGCGGAGGGTAACTATGGCTACACCTTC
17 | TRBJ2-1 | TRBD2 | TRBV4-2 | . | CASSQDETSGSLNEQFF | TGTGCCAGCAGCCAAGACGAGACTAGCGGGAGTTTAAATGAGCAGTTCTTC
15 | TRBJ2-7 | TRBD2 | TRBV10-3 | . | CAIRSTSGMYDEQYF | TGTGCCATCAGATCGACTAGCGGGATGTATGACGAGCAGTACTTC
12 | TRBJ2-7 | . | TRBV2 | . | CASSEGSYEQYF | TGTGCCAGCAGTGAAGGGAGCTACGAGCAGTACTTC
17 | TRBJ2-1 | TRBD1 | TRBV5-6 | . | CASSLGSGTGLRSEQFF | TGTGCCAGCAGCTTGGGCTCGGGGACAGGGTTGAGATCTGAGCAGTTCTTC
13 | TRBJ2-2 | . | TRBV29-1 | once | CSVESQDTGELFF | TGCAGCGTTGAAAGCCAAGACACCGGGGAGCTGTTTTTT
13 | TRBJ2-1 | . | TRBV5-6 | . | CASSLSGDNEQFF | TGTGCCAGCAGCTTATCGGGGGACAATGAGCAGTTCTTC
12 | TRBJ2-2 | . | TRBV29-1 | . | CSVGQYTGELFF | TGCAGCGTTGGCCAGTACACCGGGGAGCTGTTTTTT
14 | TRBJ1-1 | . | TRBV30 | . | CAWSGPKGNTEAFF | TGTGCCTGGAGTGGACCCAAGGGGAACACTGAAGCTTTCTTT
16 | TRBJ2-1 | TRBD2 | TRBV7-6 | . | CASSLEASGHYNEQFF | TGTGCCAGCAGCTTAGAAGCTAGCGGGCACTACAATGAGCAGTTCTTC
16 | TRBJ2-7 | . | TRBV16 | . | CASSLSRPPAAYEQYF | TGTGCCAGCAGCCTCTCTCGCCCCCCAGCGGCCTACGAGCAGTACTTC
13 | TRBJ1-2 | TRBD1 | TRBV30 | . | CAWSPTGGWGYTF | TGTGCCTGGAGTCCCACAGGGGGTTGGGGCTACACCTTC
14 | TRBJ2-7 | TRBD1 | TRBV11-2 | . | CASSLVRGHNEQYF | TGTGCCAGCAGCTTAGTCAGGGGGCACAACGAGCAGTACTTC
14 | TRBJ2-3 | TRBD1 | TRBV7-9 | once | CASRPGTGPDTQYF | TGTGCCAGCAGACCCGGGACAGGACCTGATACGCAGTATTTT
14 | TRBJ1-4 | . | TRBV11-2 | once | CASSFQGYNEKLFF | TGTGCCAGCAGCTTTCAGGGTTATAATGAAAAACTGTTTTTT
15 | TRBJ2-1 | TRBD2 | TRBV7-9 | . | CASSLRTSGTGEQFF | TGTGCCAGCAGCTTAAGGACTAGCGGGACTGGTGAGCAGTTCTTC
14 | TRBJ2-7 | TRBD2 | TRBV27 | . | CASSTGTSVYEQYF | TGTGCCAGCAGTACCGGGACTAGCGTCTACGAGCAGTACTTC
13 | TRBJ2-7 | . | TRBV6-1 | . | CASSEGGSYEQYF | TGTGCCAGCAGTGAAGGCGGGTCCTACGAGCAGTACTTC
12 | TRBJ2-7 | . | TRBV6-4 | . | CASNTDSDEQYF | TGTGCCAGCAATACAGACTCGGACGAGCAGTACTTC
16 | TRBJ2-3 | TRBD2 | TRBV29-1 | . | CSVEGGTSGRADTQYF | TGCAGCGTTGAAGGAGGGACTAGCGGGAGAGCAGATACGCAGTATTTT
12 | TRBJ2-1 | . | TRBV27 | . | CASSRHSNEQFF | TGTGCCAGCAGTCGGCATTCCAATGAGCAGTTCTTC
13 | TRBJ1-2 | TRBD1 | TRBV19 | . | CATRTGANYGYTF | TGTGCCACAAGGACAGGGGCAAACTATGGCTACACCTTC
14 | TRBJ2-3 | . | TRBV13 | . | CASSPGSSTDTQYF | TGTGCCAGCAGCCCAGGGTCCAGCACAGATACGCAGTATTTT
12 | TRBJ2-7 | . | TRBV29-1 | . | CSILTSPYEQYF | TGCAGCATTTTAACTAGCCCCTACGAGCAGTACTTC
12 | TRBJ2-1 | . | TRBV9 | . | CASSVLGNEQFF | TGTGCCAGCAGCGTTCTCGGCAATGAGCAGTTCTTC
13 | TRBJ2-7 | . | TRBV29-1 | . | CSVEDGLTHEQYF | TGCAGCGTTGAAGATGGACTAACGCACGAGCAGTACTTC
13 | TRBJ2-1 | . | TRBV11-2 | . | CASSMTPWDEQFF | TGTGCCAGCAGCATGACTCCCTGGGATGAGCAGTTCTTC
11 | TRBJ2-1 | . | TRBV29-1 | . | CSVVFYNEQFF | TGCAGCGTTGTGTTTTACAATGAGCAGTTCTTC
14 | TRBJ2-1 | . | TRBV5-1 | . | CASSEVDYADEQFF | TGCGCCAGCAGCGAGGTGGACTATGCGGATGAGCAGTTCTTC
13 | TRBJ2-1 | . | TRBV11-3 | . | CASSQRGYNEQFF | TGTGCCAGCAGCCAAAGGGGCTACAATGAGCAGTTCTTC
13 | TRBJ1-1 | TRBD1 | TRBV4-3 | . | CASSDRGGTEAFF | TGCGCCAGCAGCGACAGGGGAGGCACTGAAGCTTTCTTT
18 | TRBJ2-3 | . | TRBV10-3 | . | CAIGDPTDNSAKTDTQYF | TGTGCCATCGGGGACCCCACGGATAATAGCGCGAAGACAGATACGCAGTATTTT
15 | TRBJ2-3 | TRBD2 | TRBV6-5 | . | CASSSLAGGTDTQYF | TGTGCCAGCAGTTCCCTAGCGGGAGGTACAGATACGCAGTATTTT
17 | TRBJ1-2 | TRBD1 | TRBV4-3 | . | CASSQGPDRRDLYGYTF | TGCGCCAGCAGCCAAGGGCCGGACAGGAGAGATTTATATGGCTACACCTTC
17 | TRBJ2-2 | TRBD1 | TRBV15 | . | CATSRGVTGGKHGELFF | TGTGCCACCAGCAGAGGGGTCACAGGGGGTAAACACGGGGAGCTGTTTTTT
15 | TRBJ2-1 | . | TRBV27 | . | CASSLYPSDGLEQFF | TGTGCCAGCAGTTTATATCCGAGCGATGGCCTCGAGCAGTTCTTC
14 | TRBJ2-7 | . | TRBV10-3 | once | CAISVGGSAYEQYF | TGTGCCATCAGTGTAGGCGGGTCGGCCTACGAGCAGTACTTC
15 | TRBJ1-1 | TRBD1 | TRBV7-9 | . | CASSLGQGARTEAFF | TGTGCCAGCAGCTTAGGGCAGGGGGCGCGGACTGAAGCTTTCTTT
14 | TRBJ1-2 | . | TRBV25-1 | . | CASSDYSFIYGYTF | TGTGCCAGCAGTGATTATTCGTTTATCTATGGCTACACCTTC
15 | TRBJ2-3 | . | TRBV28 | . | CASSRRVTSTDTQYF | TGTGCCAGCAGTCGGCGGGTAACTAGCACAGATACGCAGTATTTT
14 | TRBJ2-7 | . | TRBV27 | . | CASSLSQGGYEQYF | TGTGCCAGCAGTCTATCGCAGGGAGGCTACGAGCAGTACTTC
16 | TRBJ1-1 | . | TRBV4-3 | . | CASSQTLRGLATEAFF | TGCGCCAGCAGCCAAACTCTAAGGGGTTTGGCCACTGAAGCTTTCTTT
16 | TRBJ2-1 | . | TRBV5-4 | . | CASSRRPPRTYNEQFF | TGTGCCAGCAGCCGCCGGCCCCCGAGAACCTACAATGAGCAGTTCTTC
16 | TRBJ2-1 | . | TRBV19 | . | CASSTVSGSPYNEQFF | TGTGCCAGTAGTACCGTGTCCGGGAGCCCGTATAATGAGCAGTTCTTC
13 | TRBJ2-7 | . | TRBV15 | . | CATSGGSTYEQYF | TGTGCCACCAGCGGGGGGAGTACCTACGAGCAGTACTTC
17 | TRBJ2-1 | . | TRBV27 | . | CASSFIGGDRNYNEQFF | TGTGCCAGCAGTTTTATCGGCGGGGACAGAAACTACAATGAGCAGTTCTTC
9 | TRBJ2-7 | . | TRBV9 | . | CASLHEQYF | TGTGCCAGCCTCCACGAGCAGTACTTC
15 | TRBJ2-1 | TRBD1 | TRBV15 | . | CATSSPGQGRDEQFF | TGTGCCACCAGCAGCCCGGGACAGGGGCGGGATGAGCAGTTCTTC
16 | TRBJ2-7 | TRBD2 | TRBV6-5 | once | CASSWSALAGLYEQYF | TGTGCCAGCAGTTGGTCGGCGTTAGCGGGTCTATACGAGCAGTACTTC
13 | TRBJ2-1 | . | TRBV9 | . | CASSVTSVHEQFF | TGTGCCAGCAGCGTAACCTCGGTGCATGAGCAGTTCTTC
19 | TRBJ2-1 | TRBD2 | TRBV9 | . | CASSDRLAGGPESYNEQFF | TGTGCCAGCAGCGACCGACTAGCGGGAGGGCCTGAGTCCTACAATGAGCAGTTCTTC